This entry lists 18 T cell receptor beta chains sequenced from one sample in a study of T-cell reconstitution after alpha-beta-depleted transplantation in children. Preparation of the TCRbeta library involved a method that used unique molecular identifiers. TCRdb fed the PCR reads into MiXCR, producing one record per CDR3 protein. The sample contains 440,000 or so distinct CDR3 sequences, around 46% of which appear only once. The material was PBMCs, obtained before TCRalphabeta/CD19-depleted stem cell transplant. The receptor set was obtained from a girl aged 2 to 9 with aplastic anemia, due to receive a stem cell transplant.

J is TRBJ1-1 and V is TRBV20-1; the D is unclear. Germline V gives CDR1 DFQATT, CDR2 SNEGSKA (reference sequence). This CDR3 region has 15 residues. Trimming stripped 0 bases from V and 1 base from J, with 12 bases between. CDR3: CSAREASSSNTEAFF. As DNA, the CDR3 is TGCAGTGCTAGAGAGGCCAGCTCTTCGAACACTGAAGCTTTCTTT.

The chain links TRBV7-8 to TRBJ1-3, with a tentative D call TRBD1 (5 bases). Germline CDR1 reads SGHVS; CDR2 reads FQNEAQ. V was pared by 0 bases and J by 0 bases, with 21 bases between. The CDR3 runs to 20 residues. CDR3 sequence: CASSLAFGVGLQLSGNTIYF. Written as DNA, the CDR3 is TGTGCCAGCAGCTTAGCTTTTGGTGTGGGGCTCCAACTCTCTGGAAACACCATATATTTT.

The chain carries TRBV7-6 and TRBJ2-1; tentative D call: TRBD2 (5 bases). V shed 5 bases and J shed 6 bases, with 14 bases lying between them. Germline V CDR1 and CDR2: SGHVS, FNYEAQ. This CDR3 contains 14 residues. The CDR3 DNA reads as TGTGCCAGCAGCGCCGGAACTAGTTTCAATGAGCAGTTCTTC. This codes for CASSAGTSFNEQFF.

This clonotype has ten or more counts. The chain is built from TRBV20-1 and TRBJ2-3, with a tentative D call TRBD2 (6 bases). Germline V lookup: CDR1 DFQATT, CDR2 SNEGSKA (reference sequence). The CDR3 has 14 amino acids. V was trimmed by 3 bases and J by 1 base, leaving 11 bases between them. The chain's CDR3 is CSARGPSGTDTQYF. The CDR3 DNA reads TGCAGTGCTAGGGGCCCTAGCGGCACAGATACGCAGTATTTT.

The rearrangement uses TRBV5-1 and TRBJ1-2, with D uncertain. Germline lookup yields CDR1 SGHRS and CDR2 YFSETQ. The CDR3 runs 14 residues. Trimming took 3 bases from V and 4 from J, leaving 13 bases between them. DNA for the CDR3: TGCGCCAGCAGCTATCGAGAATCTGGCTATGGCTACACCTTC. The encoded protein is CASSYRESGYGYTF.

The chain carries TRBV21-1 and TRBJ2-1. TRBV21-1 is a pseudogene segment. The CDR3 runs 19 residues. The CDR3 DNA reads TGTGCCAGCAGCAATAGGGTATCACAGCTAGGAGTTTCCTACAATGAGCAGTTCTTC. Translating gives CASSNRVSQLGVSYNEQFF.

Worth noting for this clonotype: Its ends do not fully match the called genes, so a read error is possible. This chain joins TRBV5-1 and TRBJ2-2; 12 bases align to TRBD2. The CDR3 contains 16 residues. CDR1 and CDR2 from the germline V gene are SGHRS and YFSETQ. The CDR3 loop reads CASSAGLAGNTGEPFF. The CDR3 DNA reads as TGCGCCAGCAGTGCAGGACTAGCGGGGAACACCGGGGAGCCGTTTTTT.

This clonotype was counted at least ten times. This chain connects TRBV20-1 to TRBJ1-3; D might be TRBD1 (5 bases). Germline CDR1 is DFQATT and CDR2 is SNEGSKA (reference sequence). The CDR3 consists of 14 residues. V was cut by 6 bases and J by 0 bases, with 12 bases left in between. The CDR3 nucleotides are TGCAGTGCAGCCGGGACGAACTCTGGAAACACCATATATTTT. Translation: CSAAGTNSGNTIYF.

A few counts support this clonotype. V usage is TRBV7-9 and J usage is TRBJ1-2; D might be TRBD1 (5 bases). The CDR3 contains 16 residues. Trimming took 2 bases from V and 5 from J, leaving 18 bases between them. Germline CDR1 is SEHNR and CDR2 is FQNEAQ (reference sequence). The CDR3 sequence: CASSLSSGTDNYGYTF. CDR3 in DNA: TGTGCCAGCAGCTTATCGTCAGGGACCGACAATTATGGCTACACCTTC.

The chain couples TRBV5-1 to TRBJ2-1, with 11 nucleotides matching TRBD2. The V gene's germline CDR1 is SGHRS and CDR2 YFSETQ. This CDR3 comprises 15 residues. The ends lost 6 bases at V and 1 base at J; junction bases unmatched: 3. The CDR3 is CASTGLAGSYNEQFF. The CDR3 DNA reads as TGCGCCAGCACAGGACTAGCGGGTTCCTACAATGAGCAGTTCTTC.

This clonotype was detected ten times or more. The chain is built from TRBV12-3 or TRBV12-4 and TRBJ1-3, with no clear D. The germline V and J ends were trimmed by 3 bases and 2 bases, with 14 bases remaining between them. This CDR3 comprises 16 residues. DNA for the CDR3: TGTGCCAGCAGTTTTGAGATGTCGACTGCTGGAAACACCATATATTTT. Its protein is CASSFEMSTAGNTIYF.

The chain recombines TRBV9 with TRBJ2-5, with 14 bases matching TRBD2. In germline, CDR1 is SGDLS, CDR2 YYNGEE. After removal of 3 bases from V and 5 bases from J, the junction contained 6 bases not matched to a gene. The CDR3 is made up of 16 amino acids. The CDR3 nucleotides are TGTGCCAGCAGCGACAGACTAGCGGGGGGGCCGGAGACCCAGTACTTC. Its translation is CASSDRLAGGPETQYF.

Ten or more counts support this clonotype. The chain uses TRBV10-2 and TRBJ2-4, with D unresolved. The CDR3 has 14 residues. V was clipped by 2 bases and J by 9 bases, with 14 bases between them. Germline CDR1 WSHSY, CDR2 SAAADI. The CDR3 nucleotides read TGCGCCAGCAGTGAGGCGGAGATTTTAAGCATTCAGTACTTC. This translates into CASSEAEILSIQYF.

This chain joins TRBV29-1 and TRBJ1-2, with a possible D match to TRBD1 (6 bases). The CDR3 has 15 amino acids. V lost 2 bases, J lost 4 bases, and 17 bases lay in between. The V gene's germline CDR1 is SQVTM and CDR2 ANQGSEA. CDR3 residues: CSVEWWQGSIYGYTF. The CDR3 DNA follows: TGCAGCGTTGAATGGTGGCAGGGGTCCATCTATGGCTACACCTTC.

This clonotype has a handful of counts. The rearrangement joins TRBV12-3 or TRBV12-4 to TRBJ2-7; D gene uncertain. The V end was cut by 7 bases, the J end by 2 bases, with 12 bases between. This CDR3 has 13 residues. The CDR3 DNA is TGTGCCAGCAAGAAAGGGATACCCTACGAGCAGTACTTC. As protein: CASKKGIPYEQYF.

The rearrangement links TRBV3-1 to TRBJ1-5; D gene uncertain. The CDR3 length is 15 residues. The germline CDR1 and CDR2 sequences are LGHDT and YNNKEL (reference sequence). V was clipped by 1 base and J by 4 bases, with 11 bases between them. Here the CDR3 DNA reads TGTGCCAGCAGCCAAGGGATAGTGGTTAATCAGCCCCAGCATTTT. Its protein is CASSQGIVVNQPQHF.

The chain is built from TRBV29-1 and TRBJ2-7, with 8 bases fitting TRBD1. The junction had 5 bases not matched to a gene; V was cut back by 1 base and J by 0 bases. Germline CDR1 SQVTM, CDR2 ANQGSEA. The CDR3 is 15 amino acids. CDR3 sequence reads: CSVEGTGLFSYEQYF. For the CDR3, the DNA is TGCAGCGTTGAAGGGACAGGGCTATTCTCCTACGAGCAGTACTTC.

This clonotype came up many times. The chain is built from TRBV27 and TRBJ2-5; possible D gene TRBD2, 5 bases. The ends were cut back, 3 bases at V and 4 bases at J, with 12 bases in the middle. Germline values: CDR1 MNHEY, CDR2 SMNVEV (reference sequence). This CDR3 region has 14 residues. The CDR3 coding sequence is TGTGCCAGCAGTTTGCGAGGGTATGGAGAGACCCAGTACTTC. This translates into CASSLRGYGETQYF.